The rows below give T cell receptor beta chains drawn from one sample of a study of cytomegalovirus exposure and HLA in healthy donors. TCRdb's table, derived via immunoSEQ multiplex PCR, lists solely in-frame clones and lacks some. The sample holds some 120,000 clones, around three quarters seen once. Sequencing was performed on PBMCs. The source of these receptors is a man between 18 and 35 years old in good health and CMV-seronegative. Each CDR3 is given with its conserved first and last residue. Fields, in order: J gene, clone size, D gene, V gene, CDR3 protein, CDR3 DNA. The D gene is left open where the match is weak. Clone size appears in some rows only: once, few, many, or a class for an expanded clone.

TRBJ2-7 - TRBD2 TRBV5-1 CASSQPSGKYEQYF TGCGCCAGCAGCCAGCCTAGCGGGAAGTACGAGCAGTACTTC
TRBJ2-7 - TRBD2 TRBV10-3 CAISDDLAASSYEQYF TGTGCCATCAGTGATGATCTAGCGGCGAGCTCCTACGAGCAGTACTTC
TRBJ2-3 - - TRBV5-4 CASSLVAPDTQYF TGTGCCAGCAGCCTCGTAGCCCCAGATACGCAGTATTTT
TRBJ1-2 - - TRBV19 CASTRDNGNYGYTF TGTGCCAGTACCCGGGACAATGGTAACTATGGCTACACCTTC
TRBJ2-2 - TRBD2 TRBV28 CASSSGLAGGTGELFF TGTGCCAGCAGCTCGGGACTAGCGGGAGGCACCGGGGAGCTGTTTTTT
TRBJ2-5 - TRBD2 TRBV5-4 CASSSVPLAGARETQYF TGTGCCAGCAGCTCCGTTCCGTTAGCGGGAGCAAGGGAGACCCAGTACTTC
TRBJ1-2 - TRBD1 TRBV7-9 CASSFGDRDYGYTF TGTGCCAGCAGCTTCGGAGACAGGGACTATGGCTACACCTTC
TRBJ2-5 - - TRBV7-2 CASSSFQETQYF TGTGCCAGCTCGTCCTTCCAAGAGACCCAGTACTTC
TRBJ1-4 - TRBD1 TRBV9 CASSGETGTATNEKLFF TGTGCCAGCAGCGGGGAGACAGGGACTGCAACTAATGAAAAACTGTTTTTT
TRBJ2-7 - - TRBV5-4 CASSLRGSHEQYF TGTGCCAGCAGCTTGCGGGGTTCACACGAGCAGTACTTC
TRBJ1-4 few TRBD1 TRBV6-1 CASSGGQGRGATNEKLFF TGTGCCAGCAGTGGAGGACAGGGGCGCGGGGCAACTAATGAAAAACTGTTTTTT
TRBJ2-5 medium-sized TRBD1 TRBV6-5 CARRDRGWQETQYF TGTGCCAGGAGGGACAGGGGATGGCAAGAGACCCAGTACTTC
TRBJ1-1 - TRBD1 TRBV19 CASSISGQSEAFF TGTGCCAGTAGTATTTCGGGACAGAGTGAAGCTTTCTTT
TRBJ2-3 - - TRBV18 CASSPPSTGGTDTQYF TGTGCCAGCTCACCACCGTCCACAGGAGGCACAGATACGCAGTATTTT
TRBJ2-2 - TRBD2 TRBV7-6 CASRRLALTGELFF TGTGCCAGCAGAAGACTAGCTCTCACCGGGGAGCTGTTTTTT
TRBJ1-4 - TRBD1 TRBV6-5 CASSSGQGGEKLFF TGTGCCAGCAGTTCGGGACAGGGTGGTGAAAAACTGTTTTTT
TRBJ1-1 - - TRBV6-1 CASRTTGYTEAFF TGTGCCAGCAGAACTACAGGGTACACTGAAGCTTTCTTT
TRBJ2-5 - - TRBV18 CASSPSSLDQETQYF TGTGCCAGCTCACCGAGCTCGCTAGACCAAGAGACCCAGTACTTC
TRBJ1-1 - - TRBV13 CASSPRGGRNTEAFF TGTGCCAGCAGCCCCCGGGGAGGGAGGAACACTGAAGCTTTCTTT
TRBJ1-1 - - TRBV27 CASTTSDTNTEAFF TGTGCCAGCACTACCTCCGACACTAACACTGAAGCTTTCTTT
TRBJ2-7 - TRBD2 TRBV29-1 CSAELTSGSLHEQYF TGCAGCGCCGAACTGACTAGCGGGAGTCTTCACGAGCAGTACTTC